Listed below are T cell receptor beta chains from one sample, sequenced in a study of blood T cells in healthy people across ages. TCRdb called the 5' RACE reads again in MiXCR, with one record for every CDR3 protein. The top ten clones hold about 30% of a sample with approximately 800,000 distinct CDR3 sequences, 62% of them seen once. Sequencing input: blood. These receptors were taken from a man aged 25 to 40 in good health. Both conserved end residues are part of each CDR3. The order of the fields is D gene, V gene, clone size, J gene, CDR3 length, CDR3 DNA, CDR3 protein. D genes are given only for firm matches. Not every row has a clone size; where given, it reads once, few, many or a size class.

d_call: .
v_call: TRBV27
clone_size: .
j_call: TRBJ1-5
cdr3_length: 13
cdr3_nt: TGTGCCAGCAGTATCAGGGGAGCCCAGCCCCAGCATTTT
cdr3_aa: CASSIRGAQPQHF

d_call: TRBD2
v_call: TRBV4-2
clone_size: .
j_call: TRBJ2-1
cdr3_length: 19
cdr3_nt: TGTGCCAGCAGCCAAGAGGGGTCTAGCGGGATCCTCTATAAGGGGGAGCAGTTCTTC
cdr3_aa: CASSQEGSSGILYKGEQFF

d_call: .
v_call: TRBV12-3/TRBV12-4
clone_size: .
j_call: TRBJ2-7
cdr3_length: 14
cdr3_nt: TGTGCCAGCGCGAATTTGGGGCCCTCCTACGAGCAGTACTTC
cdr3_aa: CASANLGPSYEQYF

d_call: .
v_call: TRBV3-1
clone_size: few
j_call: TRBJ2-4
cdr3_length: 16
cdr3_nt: TGTGCCAGCAGCCAGGCTCCGACACGAGCCAAAAACATTCAGTACTTC
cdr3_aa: CASSQAPTRAKNIQYF

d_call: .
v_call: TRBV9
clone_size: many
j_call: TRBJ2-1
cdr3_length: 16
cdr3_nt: TGTGCCAGCAGCGTAGGAGTAGGGCGCTCCTACAATGAGCAGTTCTTC
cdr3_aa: CASSVGVGRSYNEQFF

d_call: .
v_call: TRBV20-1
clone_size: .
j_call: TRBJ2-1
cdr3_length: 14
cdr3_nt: TGCAGTGCCCTGGGCGGGGAGCTCTACAATGAGCAGTTCTTC
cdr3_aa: CSALGGELYNEQFF

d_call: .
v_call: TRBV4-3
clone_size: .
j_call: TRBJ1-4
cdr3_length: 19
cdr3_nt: TGCGCCAGCAGCCAAGGAGTTGGCAGGGGTCCCTCTACTAATGAAAAACTGTTTTTT
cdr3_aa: CASSQGVGRGPSTNEKLFF

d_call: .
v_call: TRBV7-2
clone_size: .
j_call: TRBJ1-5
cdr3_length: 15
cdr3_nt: TGTGCCAGCAGCCTCGGTAGGGACAACTATCAGCCCCAGCATTTT
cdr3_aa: CASSLGRDNYQPQHF

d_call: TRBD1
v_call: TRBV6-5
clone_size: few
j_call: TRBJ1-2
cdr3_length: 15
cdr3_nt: TGTGCCAGCAGTACCCTCGGGACAGCTAACTATGGCTACACCTTC
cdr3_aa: CASSTLGTANYGYTF

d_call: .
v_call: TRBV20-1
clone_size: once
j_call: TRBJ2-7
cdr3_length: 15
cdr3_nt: TGCAGTGCTAGACCCCCTAGGGGGTCCTACAATGAGCAGTACTTC
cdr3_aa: CSARPPRGSYNEQYF

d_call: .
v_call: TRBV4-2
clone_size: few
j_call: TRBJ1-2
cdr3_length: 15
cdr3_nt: TGTGCCAGCAGCCACCACGGACAGAGGAACTATGGCTACACCTTC
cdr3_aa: CASSHHGQRNYGYTF

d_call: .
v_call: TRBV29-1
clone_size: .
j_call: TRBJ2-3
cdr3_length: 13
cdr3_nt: TGCAGCGTTGATGTAGCCAGCACAGATACGCAGTATTTT
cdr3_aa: CSVDVASTDTQYF

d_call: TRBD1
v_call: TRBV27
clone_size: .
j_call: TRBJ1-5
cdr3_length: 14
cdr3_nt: TGTGCCAGCACTCGCCGGGACAGAAATCAGCCCCAGCATTTT
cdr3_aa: CASTRRDRNQPQHF

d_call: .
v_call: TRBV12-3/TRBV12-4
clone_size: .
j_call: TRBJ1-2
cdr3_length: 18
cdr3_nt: TGTGCCAGCAGTGACCCCCCGGGACTCCAAGGGGGGATCGGTGGCTACACCTTC
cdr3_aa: CASSDPPGLQGGIGGYTF

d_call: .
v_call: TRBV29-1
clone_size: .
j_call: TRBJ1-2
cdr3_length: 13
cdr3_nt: TGCAGCGTTGGGACAGTCTGGTTCGATGGCTACACCTTC
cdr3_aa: CSVGTVWFDGYTF

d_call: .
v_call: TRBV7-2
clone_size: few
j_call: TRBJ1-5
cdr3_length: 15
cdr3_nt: TGTGCCAGCAGCTTAGGACAGCGAGGTCGTCAGCCCCAGCATTTT
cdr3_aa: CASSLGQRGRQPQHF

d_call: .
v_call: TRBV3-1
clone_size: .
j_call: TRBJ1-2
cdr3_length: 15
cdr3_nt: TGTGCCAGCAGCCAACCGGGACGGACCTTCTATGGCTACACCTTC
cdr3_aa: CASSQPGRTFYGYTF

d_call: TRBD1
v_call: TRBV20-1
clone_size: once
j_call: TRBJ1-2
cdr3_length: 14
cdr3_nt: TGCAGTGCCCCGGACAGGAGGGGCTCGTGGGGCTACACCTTC
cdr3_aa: CSAPDRRGSWGYTF

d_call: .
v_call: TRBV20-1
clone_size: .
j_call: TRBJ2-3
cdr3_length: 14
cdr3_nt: TGCAGTGCTAGAGTAATAGGGGGCACAGATACGCAGTATTTT
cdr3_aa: CSARVIGGTDTQYF

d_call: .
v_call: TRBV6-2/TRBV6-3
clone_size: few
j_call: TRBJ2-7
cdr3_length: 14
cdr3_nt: TGTGCCAGCACCCGGGACTTTCTTCCCGGCGAGCAGTACTTC
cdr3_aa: CASTRDFLPGEQYF

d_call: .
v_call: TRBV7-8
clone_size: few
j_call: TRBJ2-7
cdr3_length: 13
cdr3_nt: TGTGCCAGCAGCGGGATTTTCCCCTACGAGCAGTACTTC
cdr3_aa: CASSGIFPYEQYF

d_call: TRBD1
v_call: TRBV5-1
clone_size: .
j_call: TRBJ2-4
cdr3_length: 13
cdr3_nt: TGCGCCAGCAATGACAGGGGGGAGGGTGAGCAGTACTTC
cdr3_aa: CASNDRGEGEQYF

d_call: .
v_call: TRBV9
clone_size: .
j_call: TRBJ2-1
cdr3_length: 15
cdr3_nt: TGTGCCAGCAGCGTAGATGGGTACTCCTACAATGAGCAGTTCTTC
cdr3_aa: CASSVDGYSYNEQFF

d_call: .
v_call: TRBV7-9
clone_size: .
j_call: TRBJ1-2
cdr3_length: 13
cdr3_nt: TGTGCCAGCAGCCCGGGCCTTAACTATGGCTACACCTTC
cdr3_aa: CASSPGLNYGYTF

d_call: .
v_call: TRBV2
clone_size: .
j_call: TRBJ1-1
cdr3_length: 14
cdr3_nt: TGTGCCAGCAGCGACGCCTTTAGATCCACTGAAGCTTTCTTT
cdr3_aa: CASSDAFRSTEAFF

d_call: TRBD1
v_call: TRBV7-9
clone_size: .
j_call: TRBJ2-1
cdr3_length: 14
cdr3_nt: TGTGCCAGCAGCTTCCGGGACAGGGAGGGTGAGCAGTTCTTC
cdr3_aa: CASSFRDREGEQFF

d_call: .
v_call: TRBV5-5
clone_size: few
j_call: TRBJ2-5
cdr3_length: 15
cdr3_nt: TGTGCCAGCAGCTTGACAGCCAAGTACCAAGAGACCCAGTACTTC
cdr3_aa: CASSLTAKYQETQYF

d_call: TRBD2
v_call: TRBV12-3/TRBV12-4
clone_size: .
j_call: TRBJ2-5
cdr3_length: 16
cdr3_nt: TGTGCCAGCAGACACGGGACTAGCGGGGGGGCGGACACCCAGTACTTC
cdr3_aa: CASRHGTSGGADTQYF

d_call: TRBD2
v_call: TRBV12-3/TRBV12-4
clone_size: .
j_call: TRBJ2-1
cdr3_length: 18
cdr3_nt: TGTGCCAGCAGTTCCCTGGGACTAGCGGGGGGCTCCTACAATGAGCAGTTCTTC
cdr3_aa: CASSSLGLAGGSYNEQFF

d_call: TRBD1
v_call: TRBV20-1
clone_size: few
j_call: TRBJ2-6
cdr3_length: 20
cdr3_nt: TGCAGTGCTAACCGGATCTGGACAGGGGAGATTCGGTCTGGGGCCAACGTCCTGACTTTC
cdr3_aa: CSANRIWTGEIRSGANVLTF

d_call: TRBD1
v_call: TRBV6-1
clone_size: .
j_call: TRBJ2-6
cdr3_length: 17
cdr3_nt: TGTGCCAGCAGATTCCGGGACAGGACGACTGGGGCCAACGTCCTGACTTTC
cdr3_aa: CASRFRDRTTGANVLTF